Listed below are T cell receptor beta chains from one sample, sequenced in a study of T-cell memory formation after mild COVID-19. One entry per CDR3 protein, called by TCRdb with MiXCR from the 5' RACE reads. This table has just over 60,000 distinct CDR3 sequences, around 10% appearing once. Material for sequencing was PBMCs or a T cell subset sorted from them (not recorded which). The source is a man aged 18 to 30 who had mild COVID-19 (a few samples of this study predate the infection). Cell type and time point are not known. Each CDR3 is given with its conserved first and last residue. A D gene is named only where the DNA matches it firmly. Clone size is stated in some rows and not others, as once, few, many or a class when expanded.

>many|TRBV21-1|TRBJ2-7|NA
CASSDGDTSSYEQYF
TGTGCCAGCAGCGACGGCGACACGAGCTCCTACGAGCAGTACTTC
>few|TRBV5-6|TRBJ2-6|NA
CASSLAGPGANVLTF
TGTGCCAGCAGCTTGGCGGGACCTGGGGCCAACGTCCTGACTTTC
>few|TRBV3-1|TRBJ1-2|NA
CASSHEARRYGYTF
TGTGCCAGCAGCCATGAGGCACGAAGATATGGCTACACCTTC
>few|TRBV15|TRBJ1-6|TRBD1
CATSRDRGQGGPLHF
TGTGCCACCAGCAGAGATAGGGGACAGGGAGGACCCCTCCACTTT
>few|TRBV28|TRBJ2-5|TRBD1
CASSRTGWTTQYF
TGTGCCAGCAGCCGGACAGGGTGGACGACCCAGTACTTC
>many|TRBV6-1|TRBJ1-5|NA
CASSDSNSNQPQHF
TGTGCCAGCAGTGACAGTAATAGCAATCAGCCCCAGCATTTT
>many|TRBV5-1|TRBJ2-1|TRBD2
CASSSGGGAYNEQFF
TGCGCCAGCTCATCTGGGGGGGGTGCCTACAATGAGCAGTTCTTC
>many|TRBV12-3/TRBV12-4|TRBJ2-1|NA
CASSLEGSSSYNEQFF
TGTGCCAGCAGTTTAGAAGGGAGCAGCTCCTACAATGAGCAGTTCTTC
>many|TRBV11-1|TRBJ2-4|TRBD2
CASSHNSGDPKNIQYF
TGTGCCAGCAGCCATAACAGCGGGGACCCCAAAAACATTCAGTACTTC
>NA|TRBV20-1|TRBJ1-3|NA
CSAPGNSGNTIYF
TGCAGTGCTCCGGGCAACTCTGGAAACACCATATATTTT
>NA|TRBV18|TRBJ1-5|NA
CASSPSENQPQHF
TGTGCCAGCTCACCGAGCGAGAATCAGCCCCAGCATTTT
>few|TRBV7-2|TRBJ1-5|NA
CASSLPNQPQHF
TGTGCCAGCAGCCTACCAAATCAGCCCCAGCATTTT
>many|TRBV5-1|TRBJ1-6|TRBD1
CASSSQTGNSPLHF
TGCGCCAGCAGCTCCCAGACAGGGAATTCACCCCTCCACTTT
>few|TRBV6-5|TRBJ1-2|NA
CASSYDGLGGYTF
TGTGCCAGCAGTTACGACGGCCTCGGGGGCTACACCTTC
>few|TRBV6-5|TRBJ2-7|NA
CASRTGRGAYEQYF
TGTGCCAGCAGAACAGGGAGAGGTGCCTACGAGCAGTACTTC
>NA|TRBV7-2|TRBJ2-4|NA
CASSSPRRRGKNIQYF
TGTGCCAGCAGCTCCCCCCGCCGGCGGGGCAAAAACATTCAGTACTTC
>many|TRBV7-2|TRBJ2-3|TRBD1
CASSPDRNTDTQYF
TGTGCCAGCAGCCCGGACAGGAACACAGATACGCAGTATTTT
>few|TRBV20-1|TRBJ1-1|TRBD1
CSARDRQGFPEAFF
TGCAGTGCTAGAGATCGACAGGGTTTCCCTGAAGCTTTCTTT
>few|TRBV2|TRBJ1-4|TRBD1
CASRDRGEKLFF
TGTGCCAGCAGGGACAGGGGAGAAAAACTGTTTTTT
>many|TRBV7-2|TRBJ2-3|TRBD2
CASSAGTSRTDTQYF
TGTGCCAGCAGCGCCGGGACTAGTCGCACAGATACGCAGTATTTT
>once|TRBV29-1|TRBJ1-1|NA
CSVRSQMNTEAFF
TGCAGCGTTAGGAGCCAGATGAACACTGAAGCTTTCTTT
>many|TRBV20-1|TRBJ1-4|NA
CSARLTASSGKLFF
TGCAGTGCTCGTCTGACGGCGAGTAGCGGAAAACTGTTTTTT
>NA|TRBV30|TRBJ1-4|NA
CAWSGSTEILFF
TGTGCCTGGAGCGGTTCCACGGAGATTCTGTTTTTT
>many|TRBV5-6|TRBJ2-5|TRBD2
CASARGGGYQETQYF
TGTGCCAGCGCCCGCGGCGGGGGTTACCAAGAGACCCAGTACTTC
>NA|TRBV20-1|TRBJ2-5|NA
CSARDGGRETQYF
TGCAGTGCTAGAGATGGGGGGCGCGAGACCCAGTACTTC
>few|TRBV19|TRBJ1-5|NA
CASSMTVQQPQHF
TGTGCCAGTAGTATGACAGTCCAACAGCCCCAGCATTTT
>NA|TRBV3-1|TRBJ1-1|NA
CASSPRGTEAFF
TGTGCCAGCAGCCCCCGCGGCACTGAAGCTTTCTTT
>few|TRBV3-1|TRBJ2-1|TRBD1
CASSQAQDRGIIF
TGTGCCAGCAGCCAAGCTCAGGACAGGGGCATTATCTTC
>NA|TRBV28|TRBJ1-5|NA
CASSWGSQPQHF
TGTGCCAGCAGTTGGGGCAGTCAGCCCCAGCATTTT
>NA|TRBV6-6|TRBJ1-5|TRBD1
CASSSADRGDQPQHF
TGTGCCAGCAGTTCGGCAGACAGGGGGGATCAGCCCCAGCATTTT
>many|TRBV7-2|TRBJ2-7|NA
CASSLRAGRAYEQYF
TGTGCCAGCAGCTTAAGGGCGGGGCGCGCCTACGAGCAGTACTTC
>NA|TRBV5-1|TRBJ2-5|NA
CASSFEGISQETQYF
TGCGCCAGCAGCTTTGAGGGGATTTCACAAGAGACCCAGTACTTC
>NA|TRBV28|TRBJ2-5|TRBD1
CASSRTGMETQYF
TGTGCCAGCAGTCGGACAGGGATGGAGACCCAGTACTTC
>many|TRBV7-2|TRBJ2-7|NA
CASSLADSYEQYF
TGTGCCAGCAGCTTAGCGGACAGCTACGAGCAGTACTTC
>few|TRBV5-5|TRBJ2-3|TRBD2
CASSPVSGGRDTQYF
TGTGCCAGCAGCCCTGTCTCGGGGGGGCGGGATACGCAGTATTTT
>few|TRBV20-1|TRBJ2-4|TRBD1
CSAGTENIQYF
TGCAGTGCTGGGACAGAAAACATTCAGTACTTC
>NA|TRBV4-3|TRBJ2-6|NA
CASSQGVLGQGISSGANVLTF
TGCGCCAGCAGCCAAGGGGTGCTAGGGCAGGGGATAAGCTCTGGGGCCAACGTCCTGACTTTC
>few|TRBV19|TRBJ2-5|TRBD2
CASSPGLSSLQETQYF
TGTGCCAGTAGCCCGGGACTATCGTCCTTACAAGAGACCCAGTACTTC
>many|TRBV29-1|TRBJ2-5|NA
CSTRNSKETQYF
TGCAGCACCCGAAACTCAAAAGAGACCCAGTACTTC
>many|TRBV7-2|TRBJ2-7|TRBD1
CASSLAWTGGTYEQYF
TGTGCCAGCAGCTTAGCTTGGACAGGGGGAACCTACGAGCAGTACTTC
>NA|TRBV7-2|TRBJ1-5|NA
CASSRGEASNQPQHF
TGTGCCAGCAGCCGGGGGGAGGCTAGCAATCAGCCCCAGCATTTT
>many|TRBV5-1|TRBJ2-5|NA
CASSPSRQAKETQYF
TGCGCCAGCAGCCCTTCACGACAGGCCAAAGAGACCCAGTACTTC
>many|TRBV7-2|TRBJ1-4|NA
CASSFTGNEKLFF
TGTGCCAGCAGCTTTACGGGGAATGAAAAACTGTTTTTT
>NA|TRBV5-6|TRBJ2-2|TRBD1
CASSRGTGGDTGELFF
TGTGCCAGCAGCCGCGGGACAGGGGGGGACACCGGGGAGCTGTTTTTT
>few|TRBV10-3|TRBJ2-1|TRBD2
CAISGRASGGNEQFF
TGTGCCATCAGTGGTAGGGCTAGCGGGGGTAATGAGCAGTTCTTC
>many|TRBV5-1|TRBJ1-2|NA
CASSLGTPEGGYTF
TGCGCCAGCAGCTTGGGGACCCCCGAGGGGGGCTACACCTTC
>many|TRBV29-1|TRBJ2-3|NA
CSVESTSPQYF
TGCAGCGTTGAATCCACCTCTCCGCAGTATTTT
>NA|TRBV4-1|TRBJ2-7|TRBD2
CASSQGTGTTFYEQYF
TGCGCCAGCAGCCAAGGTACCGGGACTACCTTCTACGAGCAGTACTTC
>NA|TRBV5-1|TRBJ2-5|NA
CASSFTPGETQYF
TGCGCCAGCAGTTTTACCCCTGGGGAGACCCAGTACTTC
>few|TRBV10-3|TRBJ1-1|NA
CAISEQLGGTEAFF
TGTGCCATCAGTGAACAATTGGGAGGGACTGAAGCTTTCTTT